The entry that follows covers one TCR beta chain sequence. Antigen unknown. The CDR3 runs to 13 residues. V was clipped by 7 bases and J by 2 bases, with 9 bases between them. CDR1 ENHRY and CDR2 SYGVKD come from the germline V gene. Stated treatment: oral pan-JAK inhibitor, 5-10 mg twice daily. This entry comes from a study of CD8+ T cells in alopecia areata. Study context: The drug, oral tofacitinib, was given to treated patients at 5 to 10 mg twice daily.

General study results and limits: For lesional scalp, especially alopecia totalis/universalis, clonality was higher than in normal scalp. Unlike in mice, where it was clearer, TCR sharing across patients was less clear, possibly HLA-related.

Reverse transcription of extracted RNA yielded cDNA, which provided the sequencing template. Only in-frame clones appear in the TCRdb table, and some are missing; sequencing was by immunoSEQ multiplex PCR. The sample lists approximately 170,000 clones; less than 70% were seen once. V is TRBV10-3 and J is TRBJ1-5; no definite D call. The sample in question was CD4+ T cells sorted from blood, obtained at week 24, from a patient treated with tofacitinib. The sequence derives from a human donor with alopecia areata. CDR3 in DNA: TGTGCCATCAAAGGTATGGGCAATCAGCCCCAGCATTTT. Translated: CAIKGMGNQPQHF.